This T cell receptor (beta chain) is drawn from a study of spatial heterogeneity in lung cancer. Study background: Consistent detection of more beta-chain than alpha-chain sequences was observed. In the raw reads, each unique TCR and UMI combination was present more than ten times on average.

Unique molecular identifiers tagged every individual TCR cDNA molecule. A single record per CDR3 protein comes from TCRdb applying MiXCR to the 5' RACE reads. The repertoire has roughly 1,200 distinct CDR3 sequences, 5.5% to 7% of them found once; the top ten carry around 15%. Germline lookup yields CDR1 LNHNV and CDR2 YYDKDF (reference sequence). V lost 0 bases and J lost 6, with 9 bases in between. The CDR3 spans 14 residues. This clonotype is labeled as medium-sized. Specified time point: sample taken at primary tumor resection. Sequencing covered unsorted whole RNA taken from tumor, nontumor lung or frozen PBMC. Donors were 72 untreated early-stage non-small cell lung cancer patients.

The chain joins TRBV15 to TRBJ2-1; the D is unclear. Material: normal lung tissue next to the tumor, obtained at surgery. The origin of this receptor is a male donor with early-stage non-small cell lung cancer. CDR3 region: CATSRDGQFNEQFF. The CDR3 DNA reads TGTGCCACCAGCAGAGATGGGCAGTTCAATGAGCAGTTCTTC.